Below, 29 T cell receptor beta chains from the same sample are listed, as sequenced in a study of T cell repertoires in cytomegalovirus infection (dated by TCRdb to the late 2010s). Their antigens remain unidentified. Interpreted using the paper, the treatment or condition label stands for: in vitro stimulation with specific CMV peptide epitopes to enrich CMV-specific T cells. Sequencing was performed on an Illumina HiSeq 1500. TCRdb reprocessing: public reads trimmed at Q25 with fastp, clones called with MiXCR, in-frame beta chains kept. Every entry covers one CDR3 protein and lists the most common genes and DNA from its rows. Within this sample are 900,000 to 950,000 distinct CDR3 sequences, with under 40% of them counted one time only. The ten largest account for around 15% of the sample. The sample consisted of cultured CD8+ T cells from PBMCs, taken from culture after CMV antigen stimulation. The source is a human donor in good health (CMV status not recorded). Some clones in this sample may be carry-over from other donors' samples.

The chain employs TRBV7-2 and TRBJ1-6; 8 bases match TRBD1. The germline CDR1 and CDR2 sequences are SGHTA and FQGNSA. The CDR3 covers 16 residues. Trimming cost V 3 bases and J 9 bases; bases outside gene matches: 10. In nucleotides, the CDR3 is TGTGCCAGCAGCTTTGGACAGGGTAAATTCAGTTCACCCCTCCACTTT. Its translation is CASSFGQGKFSSPLHF. The variable domain in full, completed from reference TRBV7-2 and TRBJ1-6, reads GAGVSQSPSNKVTEKGKDVELRCDPISGHTALYWYRQSLGQGLEFLIYFQGNSAPDKSGLPSDRFSAERTGGSVSTLTIQRTQQEDSAVYLCASSFGQGKFSSPLHFGNGTRLTVT.

The rearrangement links TRBV5-6 to TRBJ2-3; D gene ambiguous. Germline V lookup: CDR1 SGHDT, CDR2 YYEEEE. V was clipped by 3 bases and J by 3 bases, with 11 bases between them. The CDR3 consists of 14 residues. The CDR3 protein is CASSSTGQTDTQYF. The CDR3 DNA follows: TGTGCCAGCAGCTCAACCGGTCAGACAGATACGCAGTATTTT. Together with reference TRBV5-6 and TRBJ2-3, the CDR3 gives the full variable domain: DAGVTQSPTHLIKTRGQQVTLRCSPKSGHDTVSWYQQALGQGPQFIFQYYEEEERQRGNFPDRFSGHQFPNYSSELNVNALLLGDSALYLCASSSTGQTDTQYFGPGTRLTVL.

V usage is TRBV12-3 or TRBV12-4 and J usage is TRBJ1-5; D remains unclear. The CDR3 contains 15 residues. V shed 3 bases and J shed 1 base, with 10 bases lying between them. CDR3 in DNA: TGTGCCAGCAGTTTTGGGTTTGGGAGCAATCAGCCCCAGCATTTT. This sequence encodes CASSFGFGSNQPQHF.

The table lists this clonotype with a few counts. The chain joins TRBV5-6 to TRBJ2-7, with 7 bases fitting TRBD1. V was clipped by 3 bases and J by 0 bases; unmatched bases: 6. There are 15 residues in the CDR3. Germline values: CDR1 SGHDT, CDR2 YYEEEE. The CDR3 here is CASSYRGRSSYEQYF. Here the CDR3 DNA reads TGTGCCAGCAGCTACAGGGGCCGGAGCTCCTACGAGCAGTACTTC.

This clonotype was detected ten times or more. The chain links TRBV15 to TRBJ2-5; TRBD1 matches 9 bases. Germline loops: CDR1 LNHNV, CDR2 YYDKDF (reference sequence). The CDR3 spans 16 residues. V was clipped by 3 bases and J by 3 bases; unmatched bases: 8. The CDR3 DNA sequence: TGTGCCACCAGCAGGCCGGGACAGGGTTTTGAAGAGACCCAGTACTTC. This gives the protein CATSRPGQGFEETQYF.

This clonotype was detected many times. The DNA for the CDR3 is TGTGCCAGCAGCTTAGGGTTCCCGGGGGGGCCTTTGAAGACCCAGTACTTC. This codes for CASSLGFPGGPLKTQYF. The genes are TRBV7-8 and TRBJ2-5; 8 nucleotides agree with TRBD2. This CDR3 is built from 17 residues. CDR1 is SGHVS and CDR2 is FQNEAQ in the germline V gene. The J segment lost 6 bases and the V segment lost 1 base, leaving 13 bases of the junction unmatched.

This chain joins TRBV7-9 and TRBJ1-3, with 7 nucleotides matching TRBD1. Per the germline V gene, CDR1 is SEHNR and CDR2 is FQNEAQ (reference sequence). The CDR3 extends over 18 amino acids. V was pared by 4 bases and J by 0 bases, with 12 bases of the junction left unmatched. CDR3 in amino acids: CASSSIITGAISGNTIYF. CDR3 coding DNA: TGTGCCAGCAGCTCGATTATCACAGGGGCCATCTCTGGAAACACCATATATTTT.

This clonotype was observed a handful of times. CDR3 sequence reads: CASSGGIATNEKLFF. DNA for the CDR3: TGTGCCAGCAGCGGGGGTATTGCAACTAATGAAAAACTGTTTTTT. V is TRBV9 and J is TRBJ1-4, with unresolved D. The germline V and J ends were trimmed by 3 bases and 0 bases, with 9 bases remaining between them. Germline V gives CDR1 SGDLS, CDR2 YYNGEE. CDR3 size: 15 residues.

This clonotype was found a few times. This sequence joins TRBV7-9 and TRBJ2-5; 12 bases are shared with TRBD2. The CDR3 has 17 amino acids. V was clipped by 4 bases and J by 1 base; unmatched bases: 7. CDR1 and CDR2 (germline): SEHNR, FQNEAQ (reference sequence). The CDR3 reads CASSSGLAGGSQETQYF. For the CDR3, the DNA is TGTGCCAGCAGCTCCGGGCTAGCGGGGGGGTCCCAAGAGACCCAGTACTTC.

This clonotype was detected a few times. This rearrangement joins TRBV25-1 to TRBJ1-4; 8 positions agree with TRBD1. CDR1 and CDR2 (germline): MGHDK, SYGVNS. CDR3 length: 13 residues. V was pared by 4 bases and J by 7 bases, with 2 bases of the junction left unmatched. Here the CDR3 reads CASSAGGGEKLFF. In DNA form, the CDR3 reads TGTGCCAGCAGTGCAGGGGGCGGTGAAAAACTGTTTTTT.

This chain links TRBV28 with TRBJ2-2; D may be TRBD2 (6 bases). Trimming shortened V by 6 bases and J by 8 bases, and 19 bases separated the two germline ends. The CDR3 sequence is 15 residues long. Germline V gene lookup returns CDR1 MDHEN and CDR2 SYDVKM. The CDR3 protein is CASRARAGTGGELFF. Here the CDR3 DNA reads TGTGCCAGCAGAGCCCGGGCCGGGACTGGAGGGGAGCTGTTTTTT.

This clonotype was observed a handful of times. The chain employs TRBV7-6 and TRBJ2-7; the D gene is possibly TRBD1 (6 bases). CDR3 length equals 16 residues. In germline, CDR1 is SGHVS, CDR2 FNYEAQ. V was trimmed by 2 bases and J by 1 base, leaving 15 bases between them. DNA for the CDR3: TGTGCCAGCAGCTTATCCGGGACAACTACATCCTACGAGCAGTACGTC. Its protein product is CASSLSGTTTSYEQYV.

This clonotype was found a few times. The chain carries TRBV7-9 and TRBJ2-1; D may be TRBD1 (5 bases). Germline V CDR1 and CDR2: SEHNR, FQNEAQ (reference sequence). The CDR3 spans 14 residues. V shed 7 bases and J shed 4 bases, with 14 bases lying between them. DNA of the CDR3: TGTGCCAGCACCCGCGACAGCCCATACAATGAGCAGTTCTTC. Its translation: CASTRDSPYNEQFF.

The V gene is TRBV7-9, the J gene TRBJ1-4, with D possibly being TRBD1 (6 bases). V was cut by 5 bases and J by 7 bases, with 17 bases left in between. CDR3 size: 15 residues. Germline CDR1 reads SEHNR; CDR2 reads FQNEAQ (reference sequence). The CDR3 sequence: CASSRGTGSPEKLFF. The DNA of the CDR3 is TGTGCCAGCAGCAGGGGGACCGGGTCCCCTGAAAAACTGTTTTTT. The entire variable domain, with the rest obtained from reference TRBV7-9 and TRBJ1-4, is as follows: DTGVSQNPRHKITKRGQNVTFRCDPISEHNRLYWYRQTLGQGPEFLTYFQNEAQLEKSRLLSDRFSAERPKGSFSTLEIQRTEQGDSAMYLCASSRGTGSPEKLFFGSGTQLSVL.

The gene calls are TRBV10-2 and TRBJ2-3; 9 bases fit TRBD2. The CDR3 runs 16 residues. Unmatched junction bases numbered 5, after V lost 2 bases and J lost 2 bases. The V gene's germline CDR1 is WSHSY and CDR2 SAAADI. The CDR3: CASSEPTSGSTDTQYF. The CDR3 DNA follows: TGCGCCAGCAGTGAGCCGACTAGCGGTTCCACAGATACGCAGTATTTT.

This chain uses TRBV18 with TRBJ1-2; D gene unclear. Looked up from germline, CDR1 is KGHSH and CDR2 is LQKENI. This CDR3 spans 17 amino acids. V lost 3 bases and J lost 3, with 20 bases in between. The CDR3 reads CASSPSNNPNPDYGYTF. Here the CDR3 DNA reads TGTGCCAGCTCACCCAGCAACAACCCGAACCCAGACTATGGCTACACCTTC. Full variable domain (missing parts from reference TRBV18 and TRBJ1-2): NAGVMQNPRHLVRRRGQEARLRCSPMKGHSHVYWYRQLPEEGLKFMVYLQKENIIDESGMPKERFSAEFPKEGPSILRIQQVVRGDSAAYFCASSPSNNPNPDYGYTFGSGTRLTVV.

The chain has TRBV27 and TRBJ2-7; D perhaps matches TRBD2 (7 bases). With 0 bases removed from V and 9 bases from J, the gap between germline ends came to 15 bases. Germline assignment: CDR1 MNHEY and CDR2 SMNVEV (reference sequence). The CDR3 is 14 residues long. DNA of the CDR3: TGTGCCAGCAGTTTATCGAAGGGGGGGACTGGGCAGTACTTC. It codes for CASSLSKGGTGQYF.

The chain carries TRBV6-8 and TRBJ2-5, with 11 bases aligning to TRBD1. The V gene's germline CDR1 is MNHGY and CDR2 SAAAGT. CDR3 length equals 16 residues. The trim removed 5 bases at V and 5 bases at J, leaving 10 bases unmatched. The chain's CDR3 is CASSPRTGGIMETQYF. The CDR3 nucleotides are TGTGCCAGCAGTCCAAGGACAGGGGGCATCATGGAGACCCAGTACTTC.

This clonotype was found many times. This chain uses TRBV28 with TRBJ1-1; D might be TRBD1 (5 bases). CDR1 is MDHEN and CDR2 is SYDVKM in the germline V gene. V lost 5 bases to trimming and J lost 6 bases, with 13 bases between them. The CDR3 is 13 amino acids. CDR3 DNA: TGTGCCAGCAGTCGACCTTCGACAGCTGAAGCTTTCTTT. The encoded protein is CASSRPSTAEAFF.

This chain links TRBV7-9 with TRBJ2-7, with 12 bases fitting TRBD1. Losses at the gene ends were 5 bases for V and 5 bases for J; bases not matched to a gene: 7. CDR1 and CDR2 from the germline V gene are SEHNR and FQNEAQ (reference sequence). The CDR3 is 15 residues long. CDR3 residues: CASSLGQGAWDEQYV. The CDR3 coding sequence is TGTGCCAGCAGCCTGGGACAGGGGGCCTGGGACGAGCAGTACGTC.

CDR3 sequence reads: CATSDPGTGEDTQYF. DNA of the CDR3: TGTGCCACCAGTGATCCGGGGACAGGGGAAGATACGCAGTATTTT. The V gene is TRBV24-1, the J gene TRBJ2-3; TRBD1 aligns across 10 bases. The CDR3 extends over 15 amino acids. J lost 5 bases, V lost 3 bases, and 4 bases had no gene match. The germline CDR1 and CDR2 sequences are KGHDR and SFDVKD.

This clonotype was recorded many times. The V and J genes are TRBV28 and TRBJ2-5; D is undetermined. V lost 6 bases to trimming and J lost 5 bases, with 22 bases between them. The CDR3 loop spans 16 amino acids. The germline V gene encodes CDR1 MDHEN and CDR2 SYDVKM. The CDR3 nucleotides read TGTGCCAGCAGCTTACTTACAGAGACGTTTGGGGAGACCCAGTACTTC. Protein product: CASSLLTETFGETQYF.

The chain carries TRBV27 and TRBJ2-6; D is ambiguous. CDR3 length: 17 amino acids. V lost 0 bases and J 0 bases, leaving 9 bases between the germline ends. Germline CDR1 MNHEY, CDR2 SMNVEV (reference sequence). CDR3 sequence reads: CASSLSAYSSGANVLTF. CDR3 coding DNA: TGTGCCAGCAGTTTATCGGCTTACAGCTCTGGGGCCAACGTCCTGACTTTC.

The chain carries TRBV2 and TRBJ2-6, with a possible D match to TRBD1 (6 bases). Germline lookup yields CDR1 SNHLY and CDR2 FYNNEI. The V and J ends lost 2 bases and 0 bases respectively, with 11 bases between them. This CDR3 is 17 amino acids long. Here the CDR3 reads CASSEMGHLSGANVLTF. The CDR3 DNA follows: TGTGCCAGCAGTGAAATGGGACACCTCTCTGGGGCCAACGTCCTGACTTTC.

The V call is TRBV12-3 or TRBV12-4, the J call TRBJ2-4; possibly TRBD1 for D (6 bases). V was trimmed by 2 bases and J by 9 bases, leaving 14 bases between them. The CDR3 contains 14 residues. DNA for the CDR3: TGTGCCAGCAGTTTATACGGCAGGGGTGGCATTCAGTACTTC. This sequence encodes CASSLYGRGGIQYF.

The J gene is TRBJ1-1, the V gene TRBV28, with D possibly TRBD1 on 6 matching bases. V was shortened by 5 bases and J by 1 base, with 14 bases between the two germline ends. Germline values: CDR1 MDHEN, CDR2 SYDVKM. The CDR3 loop spans 15 amino acids. The CDR3 loop is CASSPNRVWNTEAFF. CDR3 DNA: TGTGCCAGCAGTCCCAACAGGGTATGGAACACTGAAGCTTTCTTT.

The chain employs TRBV12-3 or TRBV12-4 and TRBJ1-1; 8 bases line up with TRBD1. This CDR3 comprises 14 residues. With 6 bases clipped from V and 5 bases from J, the junction kept 8 bases outside the gene matches. CDR3 DNA: TGTGCCAGCAGACTCACAGGGGGGAGGACTGAAGCTTTCTTT. It is translated as CASRLTGGRTEAFF.

V gene TRBV19 combines with J gene TRBJ2-1; TRBD2 matches 10 bases. The J segment lost 8 bases and the V segment lost 1 base, leaving 17 bases of the junction unmatched. Germline CDR1 reads LNHDA; CDR2 reads SQIVND (reference sequence). The CDR3 has 19 residues. The CDR3 loop reads CASSIAGLAGVPSTDEQFF. The DNA for the CDR3 is TGTGCCAGTAGTATAGCGGGGCTAGCGGGGGTCCCATCTACGGATGAGCAGTTCTTC.

In its sample, this clonotype was seen a few times. The V call is TRBV24-1, the J call TRBJ2-1; D is possibly TRBD1 (7 bases). Germline loops: CDR1 KGHDR, CDR2 SFDVKD. The CDR3 consists of 16 residues. Trimming cost V 0 bases and J 5 bases, with 13 bases left between them. The CDR3 protein is CATSDLASGGHNEQFF. Written as DNA, the CDR3 is TGTGCCACCAGTGATTTGGCGTCAGGGGGGCACAATGAGCAGTTCTTC.